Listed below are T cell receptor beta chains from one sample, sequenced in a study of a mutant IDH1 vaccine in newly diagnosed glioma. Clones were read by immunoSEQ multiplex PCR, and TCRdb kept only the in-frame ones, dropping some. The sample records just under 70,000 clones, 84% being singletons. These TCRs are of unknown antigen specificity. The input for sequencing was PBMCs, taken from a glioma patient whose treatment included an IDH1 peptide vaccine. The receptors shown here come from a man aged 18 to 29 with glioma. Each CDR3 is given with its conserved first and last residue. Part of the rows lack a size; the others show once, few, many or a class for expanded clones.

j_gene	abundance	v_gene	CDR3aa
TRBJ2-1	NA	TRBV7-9	CASSSWGGDNEQFF
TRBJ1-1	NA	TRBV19	CASSGSGPLEAFF
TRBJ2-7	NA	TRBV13	CASSQARGFVSYEQYF
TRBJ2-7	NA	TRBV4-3	CASSQDLDYSYEQYF
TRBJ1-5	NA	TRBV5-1	CASSLDLDQPQHF
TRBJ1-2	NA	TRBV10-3	CAISVAAGGHYGYTF
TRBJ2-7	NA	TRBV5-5	CASSPSGTNYEQYF
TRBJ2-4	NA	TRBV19	CASSIGGWNIQYF
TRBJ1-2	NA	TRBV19	CASSIDFEGKSDMGYTF
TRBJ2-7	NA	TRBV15	CATSSDGLTYEQYF
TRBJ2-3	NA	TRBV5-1	CASSFLKDTQYF
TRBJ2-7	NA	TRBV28	CASSSLDWGADSYEQYF
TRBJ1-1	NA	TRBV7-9	CASSSPDRGNTEAFF
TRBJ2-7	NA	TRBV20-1	CSARAAFEQYF
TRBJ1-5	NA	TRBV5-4	CASSRNSNQPQHF
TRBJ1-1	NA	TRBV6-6	CASSPGVPHSKAFF
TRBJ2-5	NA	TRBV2	CASSGGIRETQYF
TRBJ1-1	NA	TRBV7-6	CASSSRPGTEAFF
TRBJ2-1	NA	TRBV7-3	CASSLGQGMHEQFF
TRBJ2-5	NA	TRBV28	CATTSFPETQYF
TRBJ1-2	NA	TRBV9	CASSPQRVSYGYTF
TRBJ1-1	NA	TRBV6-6	CASSYSTGGGTEAFF
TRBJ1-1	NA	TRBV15	CATSRGTWGRTEAFF
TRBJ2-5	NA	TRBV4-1	CASSQLEGPQETQYF
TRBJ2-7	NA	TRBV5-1	CASSLATGDPYEQYF
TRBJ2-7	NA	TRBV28	CASRPGLAGVYEQYF
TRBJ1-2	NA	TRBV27	CASSSSDGADYGYTF
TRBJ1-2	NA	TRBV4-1	CASSQDSGTNYGYTF
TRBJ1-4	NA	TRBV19	CASSDRAANEKLFF
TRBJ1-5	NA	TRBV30	CAWSGRWGSNQPQHF
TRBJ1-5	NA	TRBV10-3	CAISGTSNQPQHF
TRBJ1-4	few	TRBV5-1	CASSEGQLNEKLFF
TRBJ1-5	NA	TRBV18	CASSPGGGQPQHF
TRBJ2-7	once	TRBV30	CAWRNLSSYEQYF
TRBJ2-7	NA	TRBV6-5	CASSALQGPSYEQYF
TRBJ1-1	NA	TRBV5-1	CASSDTMNTEAFF
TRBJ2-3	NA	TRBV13	CASSSEVGGRRIDTQYF
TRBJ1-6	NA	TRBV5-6	CASSLAQLAGSPLHF
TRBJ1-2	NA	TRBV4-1	CASSQEDRTVEGYTF
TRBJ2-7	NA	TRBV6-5	CASSYALGDEQYF
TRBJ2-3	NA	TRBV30	CAWKLLAVTDTQYF
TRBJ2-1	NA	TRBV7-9	CASSDDGGSYNEQFF
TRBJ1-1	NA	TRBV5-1	CASSLGPTRDTEAFF
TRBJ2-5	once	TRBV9	CASSPLTGGRETQYF
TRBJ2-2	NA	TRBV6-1	CASKEGLNTGELFF
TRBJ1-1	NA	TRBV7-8	CASSSGANTEAFF
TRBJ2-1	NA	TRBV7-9	CASSLPGVAGEQFF
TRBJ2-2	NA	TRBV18	CASSPNRVDTGELFF
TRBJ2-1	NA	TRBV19	CASSSGGLRPLVYNEQFF
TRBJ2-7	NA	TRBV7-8	CASSLAGREPYEQYF
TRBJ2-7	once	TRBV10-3	CAISESPGTGSNEQYF
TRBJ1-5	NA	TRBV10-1	CASNRDRISNQPQHF
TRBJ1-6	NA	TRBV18	CASSSDGSYNSPLHF
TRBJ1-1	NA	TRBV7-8	CASSLRSVGWGNTEAFF
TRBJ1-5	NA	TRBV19	CASSMGQGKLNQPQHF
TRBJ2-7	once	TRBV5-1	CASSSQDSAFYEQYF
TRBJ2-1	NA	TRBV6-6	CASSYSGAAGNEQFF
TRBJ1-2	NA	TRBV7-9	CASSLTTGARPHGYTF
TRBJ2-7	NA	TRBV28	CASSFSGALGEQYF
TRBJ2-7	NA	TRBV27	CASRDANGGANEQYF